Listed below are T cell receptor beta chains from one sample, sequenced in a study of Graves' ophthalmopathy and Graves' hyperthyroidism. Via MiXCR, TCRdb re-called the multiplex PCR reads, giving one row per CDR3 protein. The profile covers over a million distinct CDR3 sequences, with less than 45% appearing a single time and roughly 11% taken by the ten largest. Source material: peripheral blood or thyroid tissue (not recorded which). These receptors were taken from an adult man with Graves' hyperthyroidism. CDR3s include the opening cysteine and the closing phenylalanine or tryptophan. A D gene is named only where the DNA matches it firmly. Size is stated for part of the rows, as once, few or many counts, or as a class when the clone is expanded.

>-|TRBD1|TRBV12-3/TRBV12-4|TRBJ2-7
CASSYGDRGLVEQYF
TGTGCCAGCAGTTATGGGGACAGGGGGCTTGTTGAGCAGTACTTC
>-|-|TRBV19|TRBJ2-7
CASRSGPDYEQYF
TGTGCCAGTAGGTCAGGCCCCGACTACGAGCAGTACTTC
>once|-|TRBV7-9|TRBJ1-2
CASSLHRDPLPNYGYTF
TGTGCCAGCAGCTTACACAGGGACCCTCTCCCTAACTATGGCTACACCTTC
>many|-|TRBV19|TRBJ1-1
CASSIQGFAEAFF
TGTGCCAGTAGTATACAGGGGTTCGCTGAAGCTTTCTTT
>-|-|TRBV12-3/TRBV12-4|TRBJ1-3
CASGDNQNTIYF
TGTGCCAGCGGAGACAATCAAAACACCATATATTTT
>-|TRBD1|TRBV29-1|TRBJ1-5
CSVTGANQPQHF
TGCAGCGTGACAGGGGCTAATCAGCCCCAGCATTTT
>-|-|TRBV2|TRBJ2-7
CASSDSRTAHYEQYF
TGTGCCAGCAGTGATTCCCGGACAGCCCACTACGAGCAGTACTTC
>few|-|TRBV5-1|TRBJ1-1
CASSFRGGGTEAFF
TGTGCCAGCAGTTTTCGGGGTGGGGGCACTGAAGCTTTCTTT
>-|TRBD2|TRBV20-1|TRBJ2-7
CSAPKGLAGSYEQYF
TGCAGTGCTCCGAAGGGACTAGCGGGGTCCTACGAGCAGTACTTC
>-|-|TRBV4-1|TRBJ2-5
CASSQLAVLETQYF
TGCGCCAGCAGCCAATTAGCAGTCTTGGAGACCCAGTACTTC
>many|-|TRBV7-2|TRBJ2-7
CASSPTGSPTYEQYF
TGTGCCAGCAGCCCTACAGGGAGCCCTACCTACGAGCAGTACTTC
>few|-|TRBV5-1|TRBJ2-7
CASSLLDGGSGEQYF
TGCGCCAGCAGCTTGCTGGACGGAGGTTCGGGCGAGCAGTACTTC
>few|-|TRBV27|TRBJ1-5
CASSTRDASQPQHF
TGTGCCAGCAGTACCCGGGACGCAAGTCAGCCCCAGCATTTT
>many|-|TRBV29-1|TRBJ1-5
CSVGGQNQPQHF
TGCAGCGTTGGTGGTCAAAATCAGCCCCAGCATTTT
>many|TRBD1|TRBV29-1|TRBJ2-5
CSVDNRDRSNQETQYF
TGCAGCGTCGACAACCGGGACAGGTCAAACCAAGAGACCCAGTACTTC
>few|-|TRBV2|TRBJ1-5
CASSEARGFGNQPQHF
TGTGCCAGCAGTGAAGCGCGAGGGTTTGGCAATCAGCCCCAGCATTTT
>-|-|TRBV29-1|TRBJ1-1
CSVEWLTNTEAFF
TGCAGCGTTGAATGGCTTACGAACACTGAAGCTTTCTTT